Only one count was recorded for the clone carrying this T cell receptor beta chain. V was pared by 4 bases and J by 2 bases, with 9 bases between. There are 15 residues in the CDR3. Per germline, CDR1 LGHDT and CDR2 YNNKEL (reference sequence). The method was immunoSEQ multiplex PCR; TCRdb's version includes in-frame clones alone and lacks a portion of them. This sample has 70,000 or so clones, with over 75% found just once. The data were obtained in a study of blood T cell repertoires in COVID-19. Overall study context: There were acute and convalescent COVID-19 samples, and they came from the United States, Italy and Spain. Nucleic acid was either cDNA or gDNA, and it came from T cells, B-cell-depleted T cells, or PBMCs.

Sample: peripheral blood. The sequence came from a man aged 70 or older with active or convalescent COVID-19. The chain joins TRBV3-1 (or the pseudogene TRBV3-2) to TRBJ1-6; D ambiguous. CDR3 nucleotide sequence: TGTGCCAGCAGCCTCCCCCGGGCCTATAATTCACCCCTCCACTTT. Translating gives CASSLPRAYNSPLHF.